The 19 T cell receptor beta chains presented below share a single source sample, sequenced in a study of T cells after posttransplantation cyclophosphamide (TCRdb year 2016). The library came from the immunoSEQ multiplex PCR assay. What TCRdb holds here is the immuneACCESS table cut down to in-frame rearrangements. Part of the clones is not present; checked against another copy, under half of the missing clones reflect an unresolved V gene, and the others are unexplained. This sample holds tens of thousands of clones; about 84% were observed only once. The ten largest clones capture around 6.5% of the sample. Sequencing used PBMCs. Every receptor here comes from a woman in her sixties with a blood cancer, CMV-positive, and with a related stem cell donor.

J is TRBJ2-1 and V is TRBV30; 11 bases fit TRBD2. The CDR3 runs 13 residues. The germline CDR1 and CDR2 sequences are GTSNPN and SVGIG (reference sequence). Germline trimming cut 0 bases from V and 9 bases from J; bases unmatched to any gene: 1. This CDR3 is CAWSVLAGVEQFF. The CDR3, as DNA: TGTGCCTGGAGTGTACTAGCGGGGGTTGAGCAGTTCTTC. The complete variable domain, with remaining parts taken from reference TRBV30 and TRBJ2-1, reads SQTIHQWPATLVQPVGSPLSLECTVEGTSNPNLYWYRQAAGRGLQLLFYSVGIGQISSEVPQNLSASRPQDRQFILSSKKLLLSDSGFYLCAWSVLAGVEQFFGPGTRLTVL.

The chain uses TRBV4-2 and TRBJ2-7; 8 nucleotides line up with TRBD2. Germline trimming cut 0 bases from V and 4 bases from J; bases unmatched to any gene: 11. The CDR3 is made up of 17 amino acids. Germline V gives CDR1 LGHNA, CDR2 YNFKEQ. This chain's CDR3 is CASSQDGGWREVYEQYF. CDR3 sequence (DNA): TGTGCCAGCAGCCAAGATGGTGGGTGGCGGGAGGTTTACGAGCAGTACTTC.

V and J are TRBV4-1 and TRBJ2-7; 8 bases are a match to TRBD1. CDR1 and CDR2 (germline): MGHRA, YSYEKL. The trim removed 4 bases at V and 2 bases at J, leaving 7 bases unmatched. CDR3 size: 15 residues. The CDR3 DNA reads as TGCGCCAGCAGCCCGGCAGGGACAGGAGCCTACGAGCAGTACTTC. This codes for CASSPAGTGAYEQYF.

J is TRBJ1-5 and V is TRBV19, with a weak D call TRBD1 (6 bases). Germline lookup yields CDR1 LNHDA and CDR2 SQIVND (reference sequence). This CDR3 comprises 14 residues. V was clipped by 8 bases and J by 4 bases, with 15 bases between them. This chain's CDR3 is CASRQVAGNQPQHF. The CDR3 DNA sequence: TGTGCCAGTCGACAGGTCGCGGGTAATCAGCCCCAGCATTTT.

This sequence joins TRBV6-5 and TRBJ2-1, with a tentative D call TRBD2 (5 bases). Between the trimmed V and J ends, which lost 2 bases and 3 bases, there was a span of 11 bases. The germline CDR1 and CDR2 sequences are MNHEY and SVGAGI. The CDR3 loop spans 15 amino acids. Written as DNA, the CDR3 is TGTGCCAGCAGTTACGTTGGCGGACTCTACAATGAGCAGTTCTTC. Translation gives CASSYVGGLYNEQFF.

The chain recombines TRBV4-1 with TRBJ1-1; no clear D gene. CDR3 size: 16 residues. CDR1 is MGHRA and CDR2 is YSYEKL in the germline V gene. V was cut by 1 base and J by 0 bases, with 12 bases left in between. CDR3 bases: TGCGCCAGCAGCCAAGTCGGGAATCTCATGAACACTGAAGCTTTCTTT. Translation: CASSQVGNLMNTEAFF.

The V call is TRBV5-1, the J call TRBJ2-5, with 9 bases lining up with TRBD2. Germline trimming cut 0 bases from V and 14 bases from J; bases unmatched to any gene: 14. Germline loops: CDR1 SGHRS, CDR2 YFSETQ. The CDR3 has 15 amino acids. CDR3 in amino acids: CASSLEAGGQGTGYF. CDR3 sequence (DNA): TGCGCCAGCAGCTTGGAAGCGGGGGGCCAGGGTACCGGTTACTTC.

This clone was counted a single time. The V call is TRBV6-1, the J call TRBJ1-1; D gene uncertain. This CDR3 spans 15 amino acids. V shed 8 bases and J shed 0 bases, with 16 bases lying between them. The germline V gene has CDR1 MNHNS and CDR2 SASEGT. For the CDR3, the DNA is TGTGCCAGCCTCCTCGGCGGAACCATGAACACTGAAGCTTTCTTT. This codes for CASLLGGTMNTEAFF.

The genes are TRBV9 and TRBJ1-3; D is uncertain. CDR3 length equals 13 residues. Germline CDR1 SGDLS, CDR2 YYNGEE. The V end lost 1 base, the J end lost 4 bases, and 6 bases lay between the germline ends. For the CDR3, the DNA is TGTGCCAGCAGCGTATTTCCGGGAAACACCATATATTTT. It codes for CASSVFPGNTIYF.

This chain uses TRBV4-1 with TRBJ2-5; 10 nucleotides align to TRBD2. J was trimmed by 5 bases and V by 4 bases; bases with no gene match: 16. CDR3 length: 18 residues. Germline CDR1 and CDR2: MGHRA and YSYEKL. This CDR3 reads CASSRRQTSGTEGETQYF. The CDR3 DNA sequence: TGCGCCAGCAGCCGACGCCAAACTAGCGGGACCGAGGGGGAGACCCAGTACTTC.

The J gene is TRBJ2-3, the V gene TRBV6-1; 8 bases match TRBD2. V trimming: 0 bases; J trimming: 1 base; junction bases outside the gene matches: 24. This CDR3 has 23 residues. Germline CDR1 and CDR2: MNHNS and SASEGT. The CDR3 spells CASSEASLAVGGLWNTGTDTQYF. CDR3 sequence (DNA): TGTGCCAGCAGTGAAGCGTCACTAGCGGTGGGAGGATTGTGGAACACGGGCACAGATACGCAGTATTTT.

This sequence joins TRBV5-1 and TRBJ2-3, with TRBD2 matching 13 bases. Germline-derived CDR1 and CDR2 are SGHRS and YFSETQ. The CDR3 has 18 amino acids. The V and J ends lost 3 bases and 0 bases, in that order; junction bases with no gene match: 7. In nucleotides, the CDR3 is TGCGCCAGCAGCTACACCGGGACTAGCGGGGTTAGCACAGATACGCAGTATTTT. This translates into CASSYTGTSGVSTDTQYF. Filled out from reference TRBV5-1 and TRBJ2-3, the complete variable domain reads KAGVTQTPRYLIKTRGQQVTLSCSPISGHRSVSWYQQTPGQGLQFLFEYFSETQRNKGNFPGRFSGRQFSNSRSEMNVSTLELGDSALYLCASSYTGTSGVSTDTQYFGPGTRLTVL.

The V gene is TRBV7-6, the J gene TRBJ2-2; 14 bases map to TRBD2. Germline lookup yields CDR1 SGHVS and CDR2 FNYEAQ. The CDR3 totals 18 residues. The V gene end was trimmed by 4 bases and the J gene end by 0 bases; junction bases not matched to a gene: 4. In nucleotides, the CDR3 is TGTGCCAGCAGCTACGGACTAGCGGGAGGCCCGAACACCGGGGAGCTGTTTTTT. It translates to CASSYGLAGGPNTGELFF. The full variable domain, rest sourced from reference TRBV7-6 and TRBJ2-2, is GAGVSQSPRYKVTKRGQDVALRCDPISGHVSLYWYRQALGQGPEFLTYFNYEAQQDKSGLPNDRFSAERPEGSISTLTIQRTEQRDSAMYRCASSYGLAGGPNTGELFFGEGSRLTVL.

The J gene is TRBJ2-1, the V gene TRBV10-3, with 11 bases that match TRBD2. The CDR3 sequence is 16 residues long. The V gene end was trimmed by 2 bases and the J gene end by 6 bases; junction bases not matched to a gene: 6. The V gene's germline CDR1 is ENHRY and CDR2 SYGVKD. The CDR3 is CAISEGLAGGLNEQFF. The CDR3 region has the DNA TGTGCCATCAGTGAGGGGCTAGCGGGAGGCCTCAATGAGCAGTTCTTC.

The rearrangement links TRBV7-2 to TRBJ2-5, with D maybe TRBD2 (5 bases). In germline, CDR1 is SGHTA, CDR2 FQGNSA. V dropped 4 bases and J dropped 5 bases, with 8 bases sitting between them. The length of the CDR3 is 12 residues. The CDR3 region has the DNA TGTGCCAGCAGCTCGCAGCGGGAGACCCAGTACTTC. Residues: CASSSQRETQYF.

The DNA for the CDR3 is TGCGCCAGCAGTGAGTCGGGGACTAGCGGAACTGCCGGGGAGCTGTTTTTT. It encodes CASSESGTSGTAGELFF. The chain recombines TRBV10-1 with TRBJ2-2; TRBD2 matches 11 bases. The V and J ends lost 0 bases and 6 bases, in that order; junction bases with no gene match: 6. Germline CDR1 is WNHNN and CDR2 is SYGVQD (reference sequence). This CDR3 region has 17 residues.

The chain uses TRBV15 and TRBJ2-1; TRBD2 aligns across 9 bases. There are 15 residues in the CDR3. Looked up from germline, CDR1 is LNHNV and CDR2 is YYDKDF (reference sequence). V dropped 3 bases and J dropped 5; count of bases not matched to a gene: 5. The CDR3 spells CATSRRREGHNEQFF. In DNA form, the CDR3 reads TGTGCCACCAGCAGGCGGCGGGAGGGGCACAATGAGCAGTTCTTC.

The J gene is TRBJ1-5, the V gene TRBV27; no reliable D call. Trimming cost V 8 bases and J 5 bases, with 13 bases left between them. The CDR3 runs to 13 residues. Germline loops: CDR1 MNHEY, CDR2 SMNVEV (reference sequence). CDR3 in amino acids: CASGPRRDQPQHF. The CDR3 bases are TGTGCCAGCGGCCCAAGGAGGGATCAGCCCCAGCATTTT.

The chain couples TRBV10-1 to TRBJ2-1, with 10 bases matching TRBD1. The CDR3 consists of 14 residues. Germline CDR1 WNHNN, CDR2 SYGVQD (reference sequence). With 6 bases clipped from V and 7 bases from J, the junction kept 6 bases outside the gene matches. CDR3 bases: TGCGCCAGCAGCCTTGGGACAGGGGCAAATGAGCAGTTCTTC. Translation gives CASSLGTGANEQFF.